This T cell receptor beta chain was profiled in a study of cytomegalovirus exposure and HLA in healthy donors. General study findings and limits: The dataset shows that most TCR sequences were rare, while some public TCRs occurred in many donors. The authors later found TCR association rates varying by HLA locus, with DRB1 most and HLA-C fewest. Later analysis associated a missense DCLRE1C variant with TCR beta V- and J-gene trimming. Reportedly, fewer N-insertions than the 666-donor mean appeared in an Asian-associated ancestry cluster in a later analysis.

Remarks on this clone: Its specificity is unknown.

This PCR relied on a set of 60 Vbeta primers and 13 Jbeta primers. Clones were read by immunoSEQ multiplex PCR, and TCRdb kept only the in-frame ones, dropping some. This sample has roughly 160,000 clones, with roughly 75% found just once. The germline CDR1 and CDR2 sequences are MNHEY and SVGAGI. After removal of 6 bases from V and 6 bases from J, the junction contained 9 bases not matched to a gene. The CDR3 length is 15 residues. The sequence derives from a woman in her 40s in good health and CMV-seropositive. The sample was PBMCs. The chain recombines TRBV6-5 with TRBJ2-5, with 11 positions matching TRBD1. CDR3 region: CASSQRTGGRKTQYF. For the CDR3, the DNA is TGTGCCAGCAGCCAGCGGACAGGGGGCAGGAAGACCCAGTACTTC.